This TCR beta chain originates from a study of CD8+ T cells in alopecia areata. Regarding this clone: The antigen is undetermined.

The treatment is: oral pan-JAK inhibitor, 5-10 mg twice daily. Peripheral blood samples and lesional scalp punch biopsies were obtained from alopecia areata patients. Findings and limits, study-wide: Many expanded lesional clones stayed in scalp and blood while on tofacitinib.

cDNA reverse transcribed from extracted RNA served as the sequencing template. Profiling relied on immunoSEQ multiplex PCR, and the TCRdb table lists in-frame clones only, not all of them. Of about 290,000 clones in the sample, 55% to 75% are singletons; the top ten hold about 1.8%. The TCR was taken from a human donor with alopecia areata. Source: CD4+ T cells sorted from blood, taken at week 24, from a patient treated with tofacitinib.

The CDR3 nucleotides read TGTGCCAGCAGCTCATCCGGGACAGGGCCCAAACTGTTTTTT. This gives the protein CASSSSGTGPKLFF. The chain employs TRBV7-9 and TRBJ1-4; 9 nucleotides align to TRBD1. The V gene end was trimmed by 4 bases and the J gene end by 11 bases; junction bases not matched to a gene: 8. The CDR3 sequence is 14 residues long. Per germline, CDR1 SEHNR and CDR2 FQNEAQ (reference sequence).